The next 21 T cell receptor beta chains were all read from a single sample in a study of CD8 T cells in ankylosing spondylitis. MiXCR, run by TCRdb on the 5' RACE reads, gives a single entry per CDR3 protein. This repertoire shows approximately 100,000 distinct CDR3 sequences, about 8.3% found once; its top ten account for 9.9%. Sequencing was done on a sample of blood, either unsorted or a sorted T cell fraction (not recorded which). The receptors derive from a male donor with ankylosing spondylitis or in good health (not recorded which).

This clonotype was picked up many times. The chain links TRBV20-1 to TRBJ2-7, with 10 nucleotides matching TRBD2. The V segment lost 6 bases and the J segment 7 bases; nucleotides outside the gene matches: 9. The CDR3 runs 13 residues. Germline V gene lookup returns CDR1 DFQATT and CDR2 SNEGSKA (reference sequence). The CDR3 DNA is TGCAGTGCCGGAGCTAGCGGGAGTTATGAGCAGTACTTC. Translating it yields CSAGASGSYEQYF.

This clonotype turned up a few times. The chain recombines TRBV14 with TRBJ2-7; D is unclear. Trimming left V 5 bases short and J 6 bases short, with 11 bases between. There are 12 residues in the CDR3. Germline assignment: CDR1 SGHDN and CDR2 FVKESK. The CDR3 spells CASSASLGEQYF. CDR3 coding DNA: TGTGCCAGCAGCGCTAGTTTGGGCGAGCAGTACTTC.

Notes on this clonotype: A much larger clone differs from this one at a single base, so this may be a read error. The rearrangement links TRBV5-5 to TRBJ1-4; D not certain. Per germline, CDR1 SGHKS and CDR2 YYEKEE (reference sequence). This CDR3 region has 14 residues. The CDR3 sequence is CTSSSDLFGEKLFF. CDR3 coding DNA: TGTACCAGCAGCTCCGACCTCTTCGGGGAAAAACTGTTTTTT.

This clonotype came up a few times. The V call is TRBV9, the J call TRBJ2-3, with a possible D match to TRBD2 (5 bases). Trimming took off 2 bases at V and 6 bases at J, with 13 bases between the two ends. From germline, CDR1 is SGDLS and CDR2 YYNGEE. The CDR3 is made up of 14 amino acids. This CDR3 is CASSVTTLRDTQYF. DNA of the CDR3: TGTGCCAGCAGCGTGACTACCCTGAGGGATACGCAGTATTTT.

This chain uses TRBV18 with TRBJ1-4; D gene ambiguous. CDR1 and CDR2 from the germline V gene are KGHSH and LQKENI. V was cut by 4 bases and J by 6 bases, with 9 bases left in between. This CDR3 spans 13 amino acids. The CDR3: CASSRARDEKLFF. The CDR3 coding sequence is TGTGCCAGCTCACGAGCGCGGGATGAAAAACTGTTTTTT.

This clonotype was recorded many times. The J gene is TRBJ1-2, the V gene TRBV11-2, with D possibly TRBD1 on 6 matching bases. Germline CDR1 reads SGHAT; CDR2 reads FQNNGV. The germline V and J ends were trimmed by 4 bases and 2 bases, with 14 bases remaining between them. The CDR3 contains 15 residues. The CDR3 here is CASSSYRDPNYGYTF. The CDR3 DNA follows: TGTGCCAGCAGCTCCTACAGGGATCCCAACTATGGCTACACCTTC.

In this sample, this clonotype turned up many times. J is TRBJ1-1 and V is TRBV27; D is uncertain. Looked up from germline, CDR1 is MNHEY and CDR2 is SMNVEV (reference sequence). The CDR3 consists of 16 residues. Trimming pared 1 base from V and 1 base from J, leaving 13 bases between. CDR3 sequence: CASSLFTANSNTEAFF. CDR3 nucleotide sequence: TGTGCCAGCAGTTTATTTACAGCCAATTCGAACACTGAAGCTTTCTTT.

This clonotype came up many times. The V gene is TRBV6-4, the J gene TRBJ2-3; 8 bases fit TRBD2. The junction had 6 bases not matched to a gene; V was cut back by 6 bases and J by 4 bases. The CDR3 spans 14 residues. Germline values: CDR1 MRHNA, CDR2 SNTAGT. The CDR3: CASSYGGASDTQYF. The CDR3, as DNA: TGTGCCAGCAGCTACGGGGGGGCCTCAGATACGCAGTATTTT.

The V call is TRBV29-1, the J call TRBJ2-2; 12 bases map to TRBD1. The V segment lost 5 bases and the J segment 5 bases; nucleotides outside the gene matches: 9. Germline lookup yields CDR1 SQVTM and CDR2 ANQGSEA. This CDR3 region has 16 residues. CDR3 in amino acids: CSVSRDRGRETGELFF. The CDR3 DNA sequence: TGCAGCGTTTCCCGGGACAGGGGGCGCGAAACCGGGGAGCTGTTTTTT.

This clonotype was seen ten or more times. The V call is TRBV29-1, the J call TRBJ2-7, with TRBD2 identical over 7 bases. CDR1 is SQVTM, CDR2 ANQGSEA, per germline. V shed 4 bases and J 2 bases; nucleotides not matched to a gene: 11. The CDR3 spans 15 residues. CDR3 sequence reads: CSVGGGRLRPYEQYF. In nucleotides, the CDR3 is TGCAGCGTTGGGGGAGGGAGGCTCAGACCCTACGAGCAGTACTTC.

This clonotype has more than one count but fewer than ten. The rearrangement uses TRBV10-2 and TRBJ2-7; D gene unclear. The germline V and J ends were trimmed by 2 bases and 4 bases, with 9 bases remaining between them. From germline, CDR1 is WSHSY and CDR2 SAAADI. This CDR3 has 13 residues. CDR3 coding DNA: TGCGCCAGCAGTGAGGCTGCATGGTACGAGCAGTACTTC. This codes for CASSEAAWYEQYF.

This clonotype showed up many times. The genes are TRBV20-1 and TRBJ2-7; no reliable D call. The germline V gene encodes CDR1 DFQATT and CDR2 SNEGSKA (reference sequence). V was cut by 2 bases and J by 6 bases, with 8 bases left in between. The CDR3 extends over 11 amino acids. The CDR3 loop reads CSARTRREQYF. CDR3 DNA sequence: TGCAGTGCTAGAACGCGGCGCGAGCAGTACTTC.

This clonotype was seen ten or more times. This chain connects TRBV2 to TRBJ1-2, with D maybe TRBD1 (6 bases). Trimming took 3 bases from V and 8 from J, leaving 31 bases between them. CDR3 length equals 19 residues. The V gene's germline CDR1 is SNHLY and CDR2 FYNNEI. The CDR3 coding sequence is TGTGCCAGCAGTGATCCAGGGGCGGCGCAGGGCGCCGCCAGTCGAGGCTACACCTTC. Protein sequence: CASSDPGAAQGAASRGYTF.

This clonotype came up many times. The V and J genes are TRBV4-2 and TRBJ2-1, with 10 bases matching TRBD2. This CDR3 has 16 amino acids. Losses at the gene ends were 1 base for V and 9 bases for J; bases not matched to a gene: 9. Per germline, CDR1 LGHNA and CDR2 YNFKEQ. CDR3 residues: CASSQGVSGGAIEQFF. As DNA, the CDR3 is TGTGCCAGCAGCCAAGGGGTAAGCGGGGGGGCCATTGAGCAGTTCTTC.

This clonotype was detected many times. The rearrangement links TRBV12-3 or TRBV12-4 to TRBJ2-7; tentatively, D is TRBD2 (5 bases). This CDR3 comprises 14 residues. Trimming removed 2 bases at V and 3 bases at J, with 11 bases between. DNA for the CDR3: TGTGCCAGCAGTTTAAGTCCTAGCTTCTACGAGCAGTACTTC. Translated, it gives CASSLSPSFYEQYF.

The chain has TRBV5-1 and TRBJ2-2; perhaps TRBD2 as D (7 bases). Germline CDR1 and CDR2: SGHRS and YFSETQ. This CDR3 is built from 16 residues. Trimming took off 1 base at V and 4 bases at J, with 14 bases between the two ends. CDR3 loop: CASSLLVGGGTGELFF. The DNA for the CDR3 is TGCGCCAGCAGCTTGCTGGTGGGAGGGGGCACCGGGGAGCTGTTTTTT.

This clonotype was seen at least ten times. The rearrangement joins TRBV7-9 to TRBJ2-7; 11 nucleotides align to TRBD1. The trim removed 1 base at V and 2 bases at J, leaving 1 base unmatched. Germline-derived CDR1 and CDR2 are SEHNR and FQNEAQ (reference sequence). CDR3 size: 15 residues. The CDR3 DNA reads TGTGCCAGCAGCTTAGTGGGACAGGGGGCCTACGAGCAGTACTTC. Its translation: CASSLVGQGAYEQYF.

This clonotype came up many times. The V and J genes are TRBV2 and TRBJ1-5; possible D gene TRBD1, 5 bases. V lost 4 bases, J lost 9 bases, and 19 bases lay in between. CDR1 is SNHLY, CDR2 FYNNEI, per germline. The CDR3 loop spans 15 amino acids. This CDR3 is CASSAIRQPGSPQHF. The CDR3 nucleotides are TGTGCCAGCAGTGCAATCCGTCAGCCAGGGTCGCCCCAGCATTTT. Full variable domain (outside the CDR3, taken from reference TRBV2 and TRBJ1-5): EPEVTQTPSHQVTQMGQEVILRCVPISNHLYFYWYRQILGQKVEFLVSFYNNEISEKSEIFDDQFSVERPDGSNFTLKIRSTKLEDSAMYFCASSAIRQPGSPQHFGDGTRLSIL.

This clonotype was counted ten times or more. V and J are TRBV4-3 and TRBJ1-5; D gene ambiguous. Trimming cost V 0 bases and J 6 bases, with 6 bases left between them. The CDR3 length is 13 residues. Germline loops: CDR1 LGHNA, CDR2 YSLEER. The CDR3, as DNA: TGCGCCAGCAGCCAAGACCCGGTTCAGCCCCAGCATTTT. Residues: CASSQDPVQPQHF.

This clonotype was found many times. The V gene is TRBV5-1, the J gene TRBJ2-3, with D perhaps TRBD1 or TRBD2 (5 bases each). Germline CDR1 SGHRS, CDR2 YFSETQ. This CDR3 is 15 amino acids long. The germline V and J ends were trimmed by 4 bases and 2 bases, with 14 bases remaining between them. The CDR3 protein is CASSGPGTYTDTQYF. In DNA form, the CDR3 reads TGCGCCAGCAGCGGACCCGGGACGTACACAGATACGCAGTATTTT. Variable domain in full (rest from reference TRBV5-1 and TRBJ2-3): KAGVTQTPRYLIKTRGQQVTLSCSPISGHRSVSWYQQTPGQGLQFLFEYFSETQRNKGNFPGRFSGRQFSNSRSEMNVSTLELGDSALYLCASSGPGTYTDTQYFGPGTRLTVL.

Points on this clonotype: Given a much more abundant clone one base away, this may be a read error. Because it lacks the conserved phenylalanine or tryptophan at the end, this CDR3 is likely a read error. The chain is built from TRBV18 and TRBJ2-1; D call uncertain. This CDR3 spans 15 amino acids. V was trimmed by 5 bases and J by 2 bases, leaving 13 bases between them. The V gene's germline CDR1 is KGHSH and CDR2 LQKENI. CDR3: CASSNNYHPYNEQFL. For the CDR3, the DNA is TGTGCCAGCTCAAACAACTACCATCCCTACAATGAGCAGTTCTTA.